The TCR beta chain described here comes from a study of T cell repertoires in cytomegalovirus infection. Turning to the study itself: Shared public TCR beta signatures pointed to both CMV infection and a matching HLA type.

TCRdb itself ran the reads through MiXCR, one entry per CDR3 protein. The sample lists under 200,000 distinct CDR3 sequences, 28% occurring once. V dropped 6 bases and J dropped 0; count of bases not matched to a gene: 7. The CDR3 loop spans 15 amino acids. Per the germline V gene, CDR1 is SNHLY and CDR2 is FYNNEI. The V gene is TRBV2, the J gene TRBJ1-1; TRBD1 matches at 7 bases. The sequenced sample consisted of PBMCs. The clonotype comes from a human donor in good health (CMV status not recorded). Some clones in this sample may be carry-over from other donors' samples. Here the CDR3 reads CASRGQRRMNTEAFF. DNA of the CDR3: TGTGCCAGCAGGGGACAGAGAAGGATGAACACTGAAGCTTTCTTT. The full variable domain, its missing parts supplied by reference TRBV2 and TRBJ1-1, is EPEVTQTPSHQVTQMGQEVILRCVPISNHLYFYWYRQILGQKVEFLVSFYNNEISEKSEIFDDQFSVERPDGSNFTLKIRSTKLEDSAMYFCASRGQRRMNTEAFFGQGTRLTVV.